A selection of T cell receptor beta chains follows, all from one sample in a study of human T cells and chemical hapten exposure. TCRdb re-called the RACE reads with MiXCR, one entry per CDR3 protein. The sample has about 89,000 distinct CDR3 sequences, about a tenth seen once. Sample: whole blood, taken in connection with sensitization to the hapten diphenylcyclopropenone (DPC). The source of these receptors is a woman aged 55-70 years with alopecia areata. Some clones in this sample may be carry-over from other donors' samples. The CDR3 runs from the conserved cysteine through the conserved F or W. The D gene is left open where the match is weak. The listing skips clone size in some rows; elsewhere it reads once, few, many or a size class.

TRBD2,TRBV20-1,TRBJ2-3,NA,TGCAGTGCTAGATTAGTCGGGGGGACCACAGATACGCAGTATTTT,CSARLVGGTTDTQYF
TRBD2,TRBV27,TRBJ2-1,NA,TGTGCCAGCAGTTTAACTAGCGGGGGGGACAATGAGCAGTTCTTC,CASSLTSGGDNEQFF
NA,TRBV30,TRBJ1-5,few,TGTGCCTGGAGCAGGGGCAATCAGCCCCAGCATTTT,CAWSRGNQPQHF
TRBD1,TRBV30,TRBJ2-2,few,TGTGCCTGGAGGGGACAGGGAGGGTCCGGGGAGCTGTTTTTT,CAWRGQGGSGELFF
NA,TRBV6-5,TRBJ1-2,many,TGTGCCAGCAGTTACTCGAATGGCTACACCTTC,CASSYSNGYTF
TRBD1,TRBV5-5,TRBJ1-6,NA,TGTGCCAGCAGCTTGATCGACAGGGGTAATTCACCCCTCCACTTT,CASSLIDRGNSPLHF
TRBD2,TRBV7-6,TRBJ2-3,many,TGTGCCAGCAGCTTAGCGGGAGCGGGGGGTAGAGATACGCAGTATTTT,CASSLAGAGGRDTQYF
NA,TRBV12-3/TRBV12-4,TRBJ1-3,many,TGTGCCAGCAGTGGAACAGGGAGCTCTGGAAACACCATATATTTT,CASSGTGSSGNTIYF
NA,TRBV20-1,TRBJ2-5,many,TGCAGTGCTAGTGGAATAGAGCAAGAGACCCAGTACTTC,CSASGIEQETQYF
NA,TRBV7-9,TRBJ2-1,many,TGTGCCAGCAGCTTAGGGGTTGGGAATGAGCAGTTCTTC,CASSLGVGNEQFF
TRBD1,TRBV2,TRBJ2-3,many,TGTGCCAGCGGCATCCAGGGGGGCACAGATACGCAGTATTTT,CASGIQGGTDTQYF
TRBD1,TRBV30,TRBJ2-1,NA,TGTGCCTGGTACAAACAGGGGTATGACAATGAGCAGTTCTTC,CAWYKQGYDNEQFF
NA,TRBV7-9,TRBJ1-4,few,TGTGCCAGCAGCCGGGACCCAGCGGGGGAAAAACTGTTTTTT,CASSRDPAGEKLFF
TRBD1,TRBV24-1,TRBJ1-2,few,TGTGCCACCAGTGATCCCGACAGGGCCGTTGGCTACACCTTC,CATSDPDRAVGYTF
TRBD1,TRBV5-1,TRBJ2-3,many,TGCGCCAGCAGCAGAGACAGGGGGTTAGATACGCAGTATTTT,CASSRDRGLDTQYF
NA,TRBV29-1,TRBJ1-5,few,TGCAGCGGAACAGGGCCAAATCAGCCCCAGCATTTT,CSGTGPNQPQHF
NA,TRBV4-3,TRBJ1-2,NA,TGCGCCAGCAGCCAAGATGTGCCTAACTATGGCTACACCTTC,CASSQDVPNYGYTF
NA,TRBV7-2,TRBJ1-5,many,TGTGCCAGCAGCACTCAGGGTTCACGTGGGCAGCCCCAGCATTTT,CASSTQGSRGQPQHF
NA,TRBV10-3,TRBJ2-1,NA,TGTGCCATCAGGATAGACGGAGATAATGAGCAGTTCTTC,CAIRIDGDNEQFF
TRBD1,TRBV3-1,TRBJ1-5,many,TGTGCCAGCAGCCAAGAAGGACAGGGCAATCAGCCCCAGCATTTT,CASSQEGQGNQPQHF
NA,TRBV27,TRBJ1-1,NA,TGTGCCAGCAGTCGAGAAAGGGCGAACACTGAAGCTTTCTTT,CASSRERANTEAFF
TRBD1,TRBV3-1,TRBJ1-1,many,TGTGCCAGCAGCCAAGAAGGGGGACAGGGCCTTTACACTGAAGCTTTCTTT,CASSQEGGQGLYTEAFF
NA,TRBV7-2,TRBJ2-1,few,TGTGCCAGCACCGTCGCTGGGGCCGGGGGTGAGCAGTTCTTC,CASTVAGAGGEQFF
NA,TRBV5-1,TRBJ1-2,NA,TGCGCCAGCAGCTTGAGTCCGGACAACTATGGCTACACCTTC,CASSLSPDNYGYTF
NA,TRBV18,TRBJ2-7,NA,TGTGCCAGCTCACCTCTTACCGGTGGAAGCTACGAGCAGTACTTC,CASSPLTGGSYEQYF
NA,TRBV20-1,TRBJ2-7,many,TGCAGTGCGAACAGGATCTACGAGCAGTACTTC,CSANRIYEQYF
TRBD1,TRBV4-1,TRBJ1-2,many,TGCGCCAGCAGCCACGATACGAGACAGGGGGATACTAACTATGGCTACACCTTC,CASSHDTRQGDTNYGYTF
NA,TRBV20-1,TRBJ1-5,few,TGCAGTGCTAGAGATCGAGACGGGGGGCATCAGCCCCAGCATTTT,CSARDRDGGHQPQHF
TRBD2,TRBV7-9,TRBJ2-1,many,TGTGCCAGCCAACTAGCGGACTCCTACAATGAGCAGTTCTTC,CASQLADSYNEQFF
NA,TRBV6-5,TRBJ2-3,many,TGTGCCAGCAGTTCCCCGATAAGCACAGATACGCAGTATTTT,CASSSPISTDTQYF
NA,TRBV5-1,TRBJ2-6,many,TGCGCCAGCAGCTTCCTCAGCGGAGTTTCTGGGGCCAACGTCCTGACTTTC,CASSFLSGVSGANVLTF
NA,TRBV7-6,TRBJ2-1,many,TGTGCCAGCAGTCGACCCGAAGCCAATGAGCAGTTCTTC,CASSRPEANEQFF
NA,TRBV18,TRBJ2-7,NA,TGTGCCAGCTCACCACGCCCGTCAGCCCACGAGCAGTACTTC,CASSPRPSAHEQYF
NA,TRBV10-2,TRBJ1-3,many,TGCGCCAGCAGCCGGGGCTTAGATGGAAACACCATATATTTT,CASSRGLDGNTIYF
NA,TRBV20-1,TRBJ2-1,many,TGCAGTGCTAGCGGGGGAAGAAATGAGCAGTTCTTC,CSASGGRNEQFF
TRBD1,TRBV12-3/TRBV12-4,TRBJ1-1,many,TGTGCCAGCAGTCCATCAACAGGGGGCTTTACTGAAGCTTTCTTT,CASSPSTGGFTEAFF
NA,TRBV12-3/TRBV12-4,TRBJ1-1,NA,TGTGCCAGCAGTTTGTATCCGGGGGTGAACACTGAAGCTTTCTTT,CASSLYPGVNTEAFF
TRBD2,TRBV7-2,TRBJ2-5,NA,TGTGCCAGCAGCCAGGGAGGGTGGCAAGAGACCCAGTACTTC,CASSQGGWQETQYF
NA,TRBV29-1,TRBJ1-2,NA,TGCAGCGTTGACAAAAACTATGGCTACACCTTC,CSVDKNYGYTF
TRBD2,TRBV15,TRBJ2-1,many,TGTGCCACCAGCAGAGATAGCGGGGGAGCATACAATGAGCAGTTCTTC,CATSRDSGGAYNEQFF
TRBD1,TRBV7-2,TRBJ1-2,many,TGTGCCAGCAGCTTACGTCAGGGGGTTACCTATGGCTACACCTTC,CASSLRQGVTYGYTF
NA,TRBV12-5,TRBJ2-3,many,TGTGCTAGTGGTTTGCCCCGGGTCGCCTATACGCAGTATTTT,CASGLPRVAYTQYF
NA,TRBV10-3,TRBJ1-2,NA,TGTGCCATCAGTTGGGACGTCCATGGCTACACCTTC,CAISWDVHGYTF
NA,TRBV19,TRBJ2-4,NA,TGTGCCAGTAGTATGACAGGCACCGGGAACATTCAGTACTTC,CASSMTGTGNIQYF
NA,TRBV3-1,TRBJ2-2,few,TGTGCCAGCAGCCAGGAAACGGGGGGCCATAACACCGGGGAGCTGTTTTTT,CASSQETGGHNTGELFF
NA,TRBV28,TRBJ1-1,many,TGTGCCAGCAGTTCCGACGAATGGACGGAGAACACTGAAGCTTTCTTT,CASSSDEWTENTEAFF
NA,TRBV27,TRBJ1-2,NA,TGTGCCAGCAGTTCAGGGAGGGGCAACTATGGCTACACCTTC,CASSSGRGNYGYTF
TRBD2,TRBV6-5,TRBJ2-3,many,TGTGCCAGCAGGAGCGGGAGGAGGGGAAGAGATACGCAGTATTTT,CASRSGRRGRDTQYF
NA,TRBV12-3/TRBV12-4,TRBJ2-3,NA,TGTGCCAGCAGTTTTCGGACACAGACAACAGATACGCAGTATTTT,CASSFRTQTTDTQYF
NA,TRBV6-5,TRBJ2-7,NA,TGTGCCAGCAGTTACTCGATGGGGGTTTCCTACGAGCAGTACTTC,CASSYSMGVSYEQYF
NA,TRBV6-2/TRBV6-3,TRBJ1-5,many,TGTGCCAGCAGTCATGGCGGGGGCCAGCATTTT,CASSHGGGQHF
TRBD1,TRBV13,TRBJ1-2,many,TGTGCCAGCAGCTCCGGACAGGGGGTTACCTATGGCTACACCTTC,CASSSGQGVTYGYTF